This T cell receptor beta chain was retrieved from a study of CD8 T cells in ankylosing spondylitis (dated by TCRdb to 2016 to 2017). About the full investigation: To find TCR variants linked to disease, the study profiled T cell receptor beta repertoires in ankylosing spondylitis patients and healthy donors. Peripheral blood was sampled, and synovial fluid was additionally collected from ankylosing spondylitis patients. The whole study cohort included 90 to 120 healthy donors and 25 ankylosing spondylitis patients.

Synovial fluid samples were matched to blood samples from the same ankylosing spondylitis patients. Overall study outcomes, separate from this receptor: Significant enrichment of the disease-linked clones was reported in matched synovial fluid samples from ankylosing spondylitis patients. A TCR beta motif of fewer than 10 highly homologous amino acid variants appeared characteristic of blood from ankylosing spondylitis patients. Some TCR beta motif variants had previously been reported in synovial fluid and blood of reactive arthritis patients, which suggested common disease-initiation mechanisms. The disease-linked clones showed a CD8+ phenotype and occurred at relatively low frequencies in peripheral blood.

As encoded in the germline V gene, CDR1 is SGHRS while CDR2 is YFSETQ. Its CDR3 holds 15 amino acids, cysteine through phenylalanine. The only DNA kept is the CDR3, 45 bases in frame from the first base. Germline trimming: 7 bases from V, 2 bases from J; junction bases outside gene matches: 10. Sequencing was carried out with an Illumina HiSeq 2500. Quantitative 5'-RACE with molecular barcodes was the method used to prepare the TCR beta libraries. Turning to the authors' computational methods: To identify disease-linked TCR variants, a new computational method was used, one built on a probabilistic model of VDJ rearrangement. The raw public data were reprocessed by TCRdb itself: fastp quality trimming at Q25, MiXCR clonotype calling, in-frame beta chains only. Each entry merges the rows of one CDR3 protein and shows their most common DNA and genes. TCRdb's processing, not the authors' own work, is the source of the V and J calls. This sample has roughly 150,000 distinct CDR3 sequences in its table, and around a third of those were observed once. The top ten clonotypes cover approximately 6% of the sample.

This clonotype has a handful of counts. The specificity of this receptor is unknown. Per-base qualities were not stored, and no clone one base away is much larger. This TCR came from a male donor with ankylosing spondylitis. Sequenced sample: synovial fluid, either unsorted or a sorted T cell fraction (not recorded which). The rearranged chain carries TRBV5-1 and TRBJ2-7, with TRBD1 identical over 9 junction bases. The CDR3 protein sequence reads: CASGKTGGTTYEQYF. The nucleotide sequence is given as TGCGCCAGCGGTAAAACAGGGGGCACAACCTACGAGCAGTACTTC.